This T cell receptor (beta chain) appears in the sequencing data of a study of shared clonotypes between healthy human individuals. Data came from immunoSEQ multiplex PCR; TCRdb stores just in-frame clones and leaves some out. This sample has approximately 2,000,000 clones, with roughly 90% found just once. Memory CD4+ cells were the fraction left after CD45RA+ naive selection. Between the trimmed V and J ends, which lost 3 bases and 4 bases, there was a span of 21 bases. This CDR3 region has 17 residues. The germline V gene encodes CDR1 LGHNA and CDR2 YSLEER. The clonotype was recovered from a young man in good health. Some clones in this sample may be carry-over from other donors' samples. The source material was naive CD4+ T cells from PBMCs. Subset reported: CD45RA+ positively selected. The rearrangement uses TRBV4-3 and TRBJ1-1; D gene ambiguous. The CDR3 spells CASSQGRQSQWGTEAFF. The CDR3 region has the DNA TGCGCCAGCAGCCAGGGAAGACAATCCCAATGGGGCACTGAAGCTTTCTTT.